The next 32 T cell receptor beta chains were all read from a single sample in a study of early T cells in non-severe SARS-CoV-2 infection. TCRdb used MiXCR to reprocess the 5' RACE reads, holding one entry per CDR3 protein. The top ten hold 3% to 5% of the sample, which has about 70,000 distinct CDR3 sequences, around 13% seen once. The source material was whole blood, sampled at baseline. The source of these receptors is an adult who was a healthcare worker with PCR-confirmed SARS-CoV-2 infection or an uninfected control (not recorded which).

This clonotype was seen ten or more times. The chain combines TRBV27 with TRBJ1-1; D gene unclear. Looked up from germline, CDR1 is MNHEY and CDR2 is SMNVEV (reference sequence). The CDR3 loop spans 13 amino acids. Trimming removed 3 bases at V and 6 bases at J, with 11 bases between. CDR3 region: CASSFNPESEAFF. The CDR3 DNA reads TGTGCCAGCAGTTTCAATCCCGAGTCTGAAGCTTTCTTT.

Only a few counts were recorded for this clonotype. V and J are TRBV3-1 and TRBJ1-1; no reliable D call. The germline V and J ends were trimmed by 0 bases and 3 bases, with 8 bases remaining between them. CDR1 is LGHDT and CDR2 is YNNKEL in the germline V gene (reference sequence). This CDR3 has 14 amino acids. The CDR3 DNA is TGTGCCAGCAGCCAAGACAGCTTCTACACTGAAGCTTTCTTT. It encodes CASSQDSFYTEAFF. The full variable domain, completed using reference TRBV3-1 and TRBJ1-1, is DTAVSQTPKYLVTQMGNDKSIKCEQNLGHDTMYWYKQDSKKFLKIMFSYNNKELIINETVPNRFSPKSPDKAHLNLHINSLELGDSAVYFCASSQDSFYTEAFFGQGTRLTVV.

This clonotype has a count of ten or more. The chain combines TRBV20-1 with TRBJ2-5, with 9 bases identical to TRBD2. The CDR3 covers 14 residues. Germline lookup yields CDR1 DFQATT and CDR2 SNEGSKA (reference sequence). With V trimmed by 0 bases and J by 5 bases, 4 bases remained unmatched. CDR3 residues: CSARELTSGETQYF. The CDR3 nucleotides are TGCAGTGCTAGAGAATTAACTAGCGGGGAGACCCAGTACTTC.

This rearrangement joins TRBV18 to TRBJ2-1, with 8 bases lining up with TRBD2. This CDR3 comprises 12 residues. With V trimmed by 8 bases and J by 6 bases, 3 bases remained unmatched. The germline gives CDR1 KGHSH, CDR2 LQKENI. CDR3: CASASGSNEQFF. The CDR3 nucleotides are TGTGCCAGCGCCAGCGGGAGCAATGAGCAGTTCTTC.

There are a few counts of this clonotype. This chain joins TRBV28 and TRBJ2-5; 8 positions agree with TRBD1. V lost 6 bases and J lost 5; bases outside the gene matches: 11. CDR1 and CDR2 (germline): MDHEN, SYDVKM. The CDR3 has 15 residues. Here the CDR3 DNA reads TGTGCCAGCAGCCATCAGACAGGGGATGGGGAGACCCAGTACTTC. This gives the protein CASSHQTGDGETQYF.

This clonotype occurred many times. J is TRBJ2-5 and V is TRBV14, with D possibly being TRBD2 (6 bases). V lost 0 bases, J lost 5 bases, and 16 bases lay in between. The CDR3 runs 16 residues. Germline-derived CDR1 and CDR2 are SGHDN and FVKESK. The CDR3 DNA reads TGTGCCAGCAGCCAAGAGACGCCGGCGGGGACGGAGACCCAGTACTTC. It specifies CASSQETPAGTETQYF.

This clonotype was detected a few times. This rearrangement joins TRBV5-6 to TRBJ2-3; perhaps TRBD2 as D (6 bases). Germline CDR1 reads SGHDT; CDR2 reads YYEEEE. This CDR3 contains 13 residues. V dropped 6 bases and J dropped 7 bases, with 15 bases sitting between them. CDR3 nucleotides: TGTGCCAGCACCTTCCCGGGAGTACATACGCAGTATTTT. Encoded protein: CASTFPGVHTQYF.

This clonotype was found many times. One junction end disagrees with the germline gene, perhaps due to a read error. CDR3 sequence (DNA): TGTTCCAGCACAGAGGCGGGTGAGCAGTTCTTC. It specifies CSSTEAGEQFF. The V and J genes are TRBV2 and TRBJ2-1, with D perhaps matching TRBD2 (5 bases). CDR1 SNHLY and CDR2 FYNNEI come from the germline V gene. This CDR3 region has 11 residues.

This clonotype has ten or more counts. The chain employs TRBV7-2 and TRBJ1-5; 8 nucleotides agree with TRBD1. Trimming cost V 2 bases and J 0 bases; bases outside gene matches: 0. CDR3 length: 15 amino acids. CDR1 and CDR2 from the germline V gene are SGHTA and FQGNSA. CDR3 DNA: TGTGCCAGCAGCTTACAGGGGGCTAGCAATCAGCCCCAGCATTTT. It encodes CASSLQGASNQPQHF.

This clonotype was seen ten or more times. V gene TRBV6-5 combines with J gene TRBJ2-5; 8 bases agree with TRBD2. The CDR3 totals 14 residues. Germline CDR1 and CDR2: MNHEY and SVGAGI. V was clipped by 8 bases and J by 5 bases; unmatched bases: 10. As DNA, the CDR3 is TGTGCCAGCGGCCGGCGGGGGGCTCGGGAGACCCAGTACTTC. Translating gives CASGRRGARETQYF.

This clonotype was seen a few times. The chain links TRBV2 to TRBJ2-7, with 7 bases aligning to TRBD1. Germline V lookup: CDR1 SNHLY, CDR2 FYNNEI. V shed 7 bases and J 3 bases; nucleotides not matched to a gene: 9. CDR3 size: 14 residues. The CDR3 nucleotides read TGTGCCAGCAATCGACAGGGCCAGAACTACGAGCAGTACTTC. Translated: CASNRQGQNYEQYF.

This clonotype was counted only a few times. The chain uses TRBV5-1 and TRBJ2-3; D is undetermined. V lost 0 bases and J 2 bases, leaving 4 bases between the germline ends. CDR1 is SGHRS and CDR2 is YFSETQ in the germline V gene. The CDR3 extends over 13 amino acids. The CDR3 region is CASSLESTDTQYF. CDR3 bases: TGCGCCAGCAGCTTGGAGTCCACAGATACGCAGTATTTT.

Many counts were recorded for this clonotype. CDR3 residues: CASSPQGGQGMYGYTF. The CDR3 region has the DNA TGTGCCAGCAGCCCCCAAGGGGGACAGGGGATGTATGGCTACACCTTC. This chain joins TRBV7-2 and TRBJ1-2; 10 bases align to TRBD1. This CDR3 has 16 amino acids. Germline assignment: CDR1 SGHTA and CDR2 FQGNSA. The J segment lost 5 bases and the V segment lost 5 bases, leaving 11 bases of the junction unmatched.

A few counts support this clonotype. V usage is TRBV30 and J usage is TRBJ1-1, with TRBD1 identical over 12 bases. J was trimmed by 6 bases and V by 7 bases; bases with no gene match: 6. The CDR3 is 13 amino acids. Germline loops: CDR1 GTSNPN, CDR2 SVGIG (reference sequence). CDR3 sequence reads: CASPGQGASEAFF. Here the CDR3 DNA reads TGTGCCTCTCCGGGACAGGGGGCTTCTGAAGCTTTCTTT.

This clonotype was found many times. This chain joins TRBV6-4 and TRBJ2-1, with a possible D match to TRBD2 (6 bases). This CDR3 spans 15 amino acids. Trimming cost V 2 bases and J 4 bases, with 12 bases left between them. From germline, CDR1 is MRHNA and CDR2 SNTAGT. The CDR3 DNA sequence: TGTGCCAGCAGTGACGAAGCGGGCAAATACAATGAGCAGTTCTTC. Its protein product is CASSDEAGKYNEQFF.

This clonotype was seen a few times. V is TRBV7-9 and J is TRBJ2-1; 8 positions agree with TRBD2. Per the germline V gene, CDR1 is SEHNR and CDR2 is FQNEAQ (reference sequence). Unmatched junction bases numbered 17, after V lost 5 bases and J lost 8 bases. The CDR3 length is 17 residues. The CDR3 region has the DNA TGTGCCAGCAGCCAACCCCGAGGTGCGGGAGGTAGGGATGAGCAGTTCTTC. Protein sequence: CASSQPRGAGGRDEQFF.

This clonotype was picked up a small number of times. V is TRBV20-1 and J is TRBJ2-3; 10 nucleotides line up with TRBD2. Trimming removed 3 bases from V and 3 bases from J; junction bases left unmatched: 6. CDR1 is DFQATT, CDR2 SNEGSKA, per germline (reference sequence). There are 15 residues in the CDR3. CDR3 bases: TGCAGTGCTAGCGGCTCTAGCGGGAGAACAGATACGCAGTATTTT. Translation: CSASGSSGRTDTQYF.

In its sample, this clonotype was seen a few times. V is TRBV28 and J is TRBJ1-2; a possible D gene is TRBD1 (6 bases). The CDR3 is 12 amino acids. Germline loops: CDR1 MDHEN, CDR2 SYDVKM. Trimming left V 8 bases short and J 2 bases short, with 9 bases between. The CDR3 sequence is CASLDSNYGYTF. Written as DNA, the CDR3 is TGTGCCAGCCTGGACAGCAACTATGGCTACACCTTC.

This clonotype has a count of ten or more. CDR3 amino acids: CASRSGTGNTGELFF. The CDR3 region has the DNA TGCGCCAGCAGGTCCGGGACAGGGAACACCGGGGAGCTGTTTTTT. This chain joins TRBV5-1 and TRBJ2-2, with 8 nucleotides matching TRBD1. The CDR3 sequence is 15 residues long. V shed 5 bases, J shed 1 base, and the junction held 4 bases outside the gene matches. CDR1 and CDR2 (germline): SGHRS, YFSETQ.

This clonotype came up a few times. The chain links TRBV21-1 to TRBJ1-1. TRBV21-1 is labeled a pseudogene. This CDR3 contains 10 residues. This CDR3 is CASSLMKAFF. The CDR3 DNA sequence: TGTGCCAGCAGTCTAATGAAAGCTTTCTTT.

The chain recombines TRBV6-6 with TRBJ2-3; 13 bases are shared with TRBD2. This CDR3 region has 17 residues. Germline CDR1 MNHNY, CDR2 SVGAGI (reference sequence). J was trimmed by 6 bases and V by 3 bases; bases with no gene match: 9. The CDR3 DNA follows: TGTGCCAGCAGTTATCTGGTGGGACTAGCGGGGAGGGATACGCAGTATTTT. As protein: CASSYLVGLAGRDTQYF.

This clonotype has just a few counts. This chain joins TRBV9 and TRBJ2-3, with 12 bases fitting TRBD2. The CDR3 has 16 residues. Germline CDR1 is SGDLS and CDR2 is YYNGEE. Trimming at V came to 4 bases and at J to 2 bases, leaving 5 bases not matched to a gene. As DNA, the CDR3 is TGTGCCAGCAGCCAGACTAGCGGGAGTCTCACAGATACGCAGTATTTT. It specifies CASSQTSGSLTDTQYF.

The rearrangement uses TRBV6-6 and TRBJ2-7, with 8 bases fitting TRBD2. With 2 bases clipped from V and 7 bases from J, the junction kept 4 bases outside the gene matches. The CDR3 has 13 residues. Germline V gene data show CDR1 as MNHNY and CDR2 as SVGAGI (reference sequence). In DNA, the CDR3 is TGTGCCAGCAGTTACACGGGACTAGTGGAGCAGTACTTC. Amino acid sequence: CASSYTGLVEQYF.

This clonotype was picked up a small number of times. V is TRBV5-1 and J is TRBJ2-3; no clear D. V lost 1 base and J lost 4, with 4 bases in between. This CDR3 contains 12 residues. From germline, CDR1 is SGHRS and CDR2 YFSETQ. This CDR3 is CASSLPADTQYF. DNA of the CDR3: TGCGCCAGCAGCTTGCCGGCAGATACGCAGTATTTT.

This clonotype was detected ten times or more. The chain employs TRBV6-4 and TRBJ2-1; 10 bases are shared with TRBD2. V lost 6 bases and J lost 8; bases outside the gene matches: 7. CDR1 is MRHNA and CDR2 is SNTAGT in the germline V gene. This CDR3 comprises 14 residues. The DNA for the CDR3 is TGTGCCAGCAGCCTAGCGGGAGAGGTTGATGAGCAGTTCTTC. This sequence encodes CASSLAGEVDEQFF.

This chain joins TRBV30 and TRBJ2-3; D possibly corresponds to TRBD2 (5 bases). The CDR3 length is 15 residues. Germline CDR1 and CDR2: GTSNPN and SVGIG (reference sequence). Deletions cut 1 base from V and 0 bases from J, with 11 bases between. This chain's CDR3 is CAWSGLALSTDTQYF. The CDR3 bases are TGTGCCTGGAGTGGATTAGCGCTTAGCACAGATACGCAGTATTTT.

The chain recombines TRBV6-6 with TRBJ1-5, with D possibly matching TRBD1 (6 bases). The CDR3 extends over 14 amino acids. Germline CDR1 reads MNHNY; CDR2 reads SVGAGI (reference sequence). Trimming cost V 6 bases and J 3 bases, with 12 bases left between them. CDR3 nucleotide sequence: TGTGCCAGCAGCCTAGACAGGAACAATCAGCCCCAGCATTTT. Translating gives CASSLDRNNQPQHF.

This chain links TRBV20-1 with TRBJ2-5, with a possible D match to TRBD1 (6 bases). The ends were cut back, 0 bases at V and 2 bases at J, with 25 bases in the middle. Germline CDR1 is DFQATT and CDR2 is SNEGSKA (reference sequence). This CDR3 has 19 amino acids. DNA of the CDR3: TGCAGTGCTAGAGATCAGGCAACGGGGACATACCGACTTCAAGAGACCCAGTACTTC. This sequence encodes CSARDQATGTYRLQETQYF.

This clonotype was counted a few times. V usage is TRBV20-1 and J usage is TRBJ2-5; 8 positions match TRBD1. Per germline, CDR1 DFQATT and CDR2 SNEGSKA (reference sequence). The CDR3 contains 13 residues. With 6 bases clipped from V and 1 base from J, the junction kept 4 bases outside the gene matches. CDR3 sequence reads: CSALDRGQETQYF. The CDR3, as DNA: TGCAGTGCCCTTGACAGGGGCCAAGAGACCCAGTACTTC.

This clonotype was observed a handful of times. The CDR3 here is CASSPSSGRTYEQYF. The CDR3 DNA sequence: TGTGCCAGCAGCCCTTCTAGCGGGAGGACCTACGAGCAGTACTTC. V and J are TRBV9 and TRBJ2-7; 11 bases map to TRBD2. The CDR3 is made up of 15 amino acids. Germline trimming cut 4 bases from V and 2 bases from J; bases unmatched to any gene: 5. Germline CDR1 SGDLS, CDR2 YYNGEE.

This clonotype was seen at least ten times. The chain carries TRBV4-2 and TRBJ1-6; D remains unclear. The germline CDR1 and CDR2 sequences are LGHNA and YNFKEQ. Deletions cut 0 bases from V and 7 bases from J, with 10 bases between. CDR3 length: 15 amino acids. The CDR3 is CASSQESARNSPLHF. The CDR3 DNA sequence: TGTGCCAGCAGCCAAGAGAGCGCCCGGAATTCACCCCTCCACTTT.

V usage is TRBV7-9 and J usage is TRBJ2-1, with 8 bases fitting TRBD1. V lost 5 bases and J lost 3; bases outside the gene matches: 6. Germline V gives CDR1 SEHNR, CDR2 FQNEAQ (reference sequence). This CDR3 contains 15 residues. The CDR3 here is CASSPDRVSYNEQFF. Here the CDR3 DNA reads TGTGCCAGCAGCCCGGACAGGGTAAGCTACAATGAGCAGTTCTTC.